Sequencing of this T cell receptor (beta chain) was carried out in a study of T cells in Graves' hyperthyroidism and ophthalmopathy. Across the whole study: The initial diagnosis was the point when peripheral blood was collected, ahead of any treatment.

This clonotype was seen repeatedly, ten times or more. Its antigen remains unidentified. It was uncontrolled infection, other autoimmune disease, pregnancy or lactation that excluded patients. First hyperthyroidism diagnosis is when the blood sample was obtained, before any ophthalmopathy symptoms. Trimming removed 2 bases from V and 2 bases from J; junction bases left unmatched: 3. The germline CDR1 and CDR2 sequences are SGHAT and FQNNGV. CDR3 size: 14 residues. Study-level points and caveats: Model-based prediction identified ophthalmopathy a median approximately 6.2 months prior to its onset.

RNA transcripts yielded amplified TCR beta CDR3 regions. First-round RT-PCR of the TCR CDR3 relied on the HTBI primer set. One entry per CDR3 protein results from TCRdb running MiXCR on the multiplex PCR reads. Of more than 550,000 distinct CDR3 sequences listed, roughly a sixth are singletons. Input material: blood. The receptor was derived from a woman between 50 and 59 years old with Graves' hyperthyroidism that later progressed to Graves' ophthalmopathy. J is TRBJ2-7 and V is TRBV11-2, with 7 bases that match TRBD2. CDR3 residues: CASSLWAGAYEQYF. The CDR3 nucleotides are TGTGCCAGCAGCTTATGGGCGGGGGCCTACGAGCAGTACTTC.